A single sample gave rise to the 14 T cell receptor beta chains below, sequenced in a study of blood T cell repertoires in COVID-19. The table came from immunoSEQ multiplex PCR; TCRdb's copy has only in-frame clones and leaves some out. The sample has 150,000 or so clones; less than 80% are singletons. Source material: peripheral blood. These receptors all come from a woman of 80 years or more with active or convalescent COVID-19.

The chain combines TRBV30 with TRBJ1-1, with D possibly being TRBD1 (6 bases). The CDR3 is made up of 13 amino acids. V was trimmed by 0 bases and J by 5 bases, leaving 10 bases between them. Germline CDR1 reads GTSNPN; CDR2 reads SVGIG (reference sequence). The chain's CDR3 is CAWSVWGRTEAFF. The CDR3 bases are TGTGCCTGGAGTGTCTGGGGGCGGACTGAAGCTTTCTTT.

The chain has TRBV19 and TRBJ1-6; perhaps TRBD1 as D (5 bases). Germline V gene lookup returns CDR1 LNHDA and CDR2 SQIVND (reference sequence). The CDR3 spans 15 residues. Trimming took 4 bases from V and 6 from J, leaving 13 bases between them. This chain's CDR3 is CASSNQGQRNSPLHF. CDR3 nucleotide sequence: TGTGCCAGTAGTAACCAGGGCCAACGTAATTCACCCCTCCACTTT.

The CDR3 region is CASSIGRGGLDTQYF. As DNA, the CDR3 is TGTGCCAGTAGTATCGGGCGGGGGGGCCTAGATACGCAGTATTTT. The rearrangement uses TRBV19 and TRBJ2-3, with 9 bases fitting TRBD2. The germline V gene encodes CDR1 LNHDA and CDR2 SQIVND (reference sequence). V lost 3 bases and J lost 5; bases outside the gene matches: 6. The CDR3 runs to 15 residues. The full variable domain, with the rest looked up from reference TRBV19 and TRBJ2-3, is DGGITQSPKYLFRKEGQNVTLSCEQNLNHDAMYWYRQDPGQGLRLIYYSQIVNDFQKGDIAEGYSVSREKKESFPLTVTSAQKNPTAFYLCASSIGRGGLDTQYFGPGTRLTVL.

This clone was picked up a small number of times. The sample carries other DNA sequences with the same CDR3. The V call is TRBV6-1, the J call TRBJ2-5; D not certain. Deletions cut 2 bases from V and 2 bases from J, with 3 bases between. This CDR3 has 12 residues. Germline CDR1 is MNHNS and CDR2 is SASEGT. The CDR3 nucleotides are TGTGCCAGCAGTGAACGGCAAGAGACCCAGTACTTC. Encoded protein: CASSERQETQYF.

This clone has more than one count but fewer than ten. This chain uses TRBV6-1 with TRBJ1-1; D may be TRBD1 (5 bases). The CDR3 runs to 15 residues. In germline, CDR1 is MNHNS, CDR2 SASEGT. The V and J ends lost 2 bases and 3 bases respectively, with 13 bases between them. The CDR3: CASSEPITGYTEAFF. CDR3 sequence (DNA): TGTGCCAGCAGTGAACCCATAACAGGATACACTGAAGCTTTCTTT.

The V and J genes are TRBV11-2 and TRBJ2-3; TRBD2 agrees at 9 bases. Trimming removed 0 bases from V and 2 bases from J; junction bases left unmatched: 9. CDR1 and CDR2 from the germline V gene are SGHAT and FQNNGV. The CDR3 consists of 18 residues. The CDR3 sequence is CASSLDGVAGVTTDTQYF. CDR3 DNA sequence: TGTGCCAGCAGCTTAGATGGGGTAGCGGGGGTTACCACAGATACGCAGTATTTT.

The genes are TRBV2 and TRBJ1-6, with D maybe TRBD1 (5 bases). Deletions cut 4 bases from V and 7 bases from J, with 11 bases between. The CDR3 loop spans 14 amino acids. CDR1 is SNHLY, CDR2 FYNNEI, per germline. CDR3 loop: CASSGRGGNSPLHF. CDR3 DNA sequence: TGTGCCAGCAGTGGGAGGGGTGGAAATTCACCCCTCCACTTT.

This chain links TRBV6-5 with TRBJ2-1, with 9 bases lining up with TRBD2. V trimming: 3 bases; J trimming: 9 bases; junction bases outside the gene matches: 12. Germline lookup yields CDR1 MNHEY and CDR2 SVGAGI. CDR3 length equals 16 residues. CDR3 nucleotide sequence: TGTGCCAGCAGTTATGACCCCAGCGGGAGGACCAGTGAGCAGTTCTTC. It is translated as CASSYDPSGRTSEQFF.

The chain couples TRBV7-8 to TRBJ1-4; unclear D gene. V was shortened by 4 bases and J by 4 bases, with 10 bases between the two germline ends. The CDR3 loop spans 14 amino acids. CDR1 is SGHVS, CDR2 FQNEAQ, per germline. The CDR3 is CASSSSGINEKLFF. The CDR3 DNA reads TGTGCCAGCAGCTCTAGCGGGATTAATGAAAAACTGTTTTTT.

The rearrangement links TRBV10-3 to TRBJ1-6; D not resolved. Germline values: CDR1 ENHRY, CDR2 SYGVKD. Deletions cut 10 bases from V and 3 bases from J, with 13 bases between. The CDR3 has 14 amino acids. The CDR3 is CATRDSSYNSPLHF. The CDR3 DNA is TGTGCCACCAGAGACTCAAGCTATAATTCACCCCTCCACTTT.

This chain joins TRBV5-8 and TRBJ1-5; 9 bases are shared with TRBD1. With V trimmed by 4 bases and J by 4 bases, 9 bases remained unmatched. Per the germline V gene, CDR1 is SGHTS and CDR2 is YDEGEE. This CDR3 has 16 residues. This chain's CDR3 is CASSDDRGIRNQPQHF. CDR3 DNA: TGTGCCAGCAGCGACGACAGGGGGATCAGAAATCAGCCCCAGCATTTT.

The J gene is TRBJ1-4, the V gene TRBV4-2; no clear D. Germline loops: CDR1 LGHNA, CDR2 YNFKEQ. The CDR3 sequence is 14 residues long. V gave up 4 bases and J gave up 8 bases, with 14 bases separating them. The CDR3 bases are TGTGCCAGCAGCCCCCGAACAGCGGACGAAAAACTGTTTTTT. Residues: CASSPRTADEKLFF.

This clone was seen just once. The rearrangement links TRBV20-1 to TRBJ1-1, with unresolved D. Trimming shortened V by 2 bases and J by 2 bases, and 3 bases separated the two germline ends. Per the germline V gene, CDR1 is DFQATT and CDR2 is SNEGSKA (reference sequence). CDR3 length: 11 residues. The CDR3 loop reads CSARHNTEAFF. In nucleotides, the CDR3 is TGCAGTGCTAGACATAACACTGAAGCTTTCTTT.

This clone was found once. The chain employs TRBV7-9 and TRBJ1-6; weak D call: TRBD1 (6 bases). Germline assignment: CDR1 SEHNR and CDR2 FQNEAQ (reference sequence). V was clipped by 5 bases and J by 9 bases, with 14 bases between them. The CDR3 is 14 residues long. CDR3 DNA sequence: TGTGCCAGCAGCCGGGTACAGGGTCTTTCACCCCTCCACTTT. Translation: CASSRVQGLSPLHF.